The TCR beta chain under discussion was sequenced for a study of low-dose radiotherapy and immunotherapy resistance in tumors. Overall study: Individuals in Cohort 2 had 1 Gy per fraction every two weeks, adding up to 13 Gy over 26 weeks.

cDNA synthesis used a TRAV/TRBV-specific primer set for both chains. TCR amplification ran approximately 20 PCR cycles using constant-region and V-primer adapter primers. TCRdb recomputed calls from the reads with MiXCR, one row per CDR3 protein. The sample shows 30,000 to 40,000 distinct CDR3 sequences, around 20% of them seen only once. The CDR3 covers 16 residues. V was pared by 5 bases and J by 5 bases, with 8 bases of the junction left unmatched. In this sample, this clonotype turned up many times. Time point: after trial treatment. Treatment defined: LDRT plus nivolumab, ipilimumab, low-dose cyclophosphamide and aspirin (RACIN trial). Every donor's regimen consisted of nivolumab, ipilimumab, aspirin, low-dose cyclophosphamide and low-dose radiotherapy.

The sample here was PBMCs, taken after low-dose radiotherapy plus immunotherapy. The chain is built from TRBV12-3 or TRBV12-4 and TRBJ2-2; 10 bases fit TRBD1. The TCR comes from a female donor with ovarian cancer. Here the CDR3 reads CASSNLRDRGTGELFF. The CDR3 DNA follows: TGTGCCAGCAGTAACCTGCGGGACAGGGGAACCGGGGAGCTGTTTTTT.